Listed below are T cell receptor beta chains from one sample, sequenced in a study of T cell changes during pregnancy in multiple sclerosis. Sequencing used immunoSEQ multiplex PCR; TCRdb keeps in-frame clones, though not all of them. Here the sample spans more than 65,000 clones, about nine tenths being singletons. This sample comprised peripheral blood, obtained in the first trimester of pregnancy. These receptors originate from a female donor with multiple sclerosis, enrolled in a pregnancy study. CDR3s leave out the opening cysteine and the closing phenylalanine or tryptophan. Fields, in order: V gene, clone size, J gene, CDR3 length, CDR3 protein. Where a row states a size, it is once, few, many or the class of an expanded clone; other rows omit it.

>TRBV12-5|.|TRBJ2-2|10
ASGFGGGELF
>TRBV19|.|TRBJ1-6|15
ASSPTQRSSYNSPLH
>TRBV27|.|TRBJ2-7|12
ASSLAGSAYEQY
>TRBV6-4|.|TRBJ2-7|11
ASSSTAGYEQY
>TRBV7-9|.|TRBJ1-2|11
ASRPDSDYGYT
>TRBV27|.|TRBJ1-5|15
ASSLVRGAGGNQPQH
>TRBV4-1|once|TRBJ2-7|13
ASSRIQLPSYEQY
>TRBV5-4|.|TRBJ2-7|13
ASSPSGGRSYEQY
>TRBV27|.|TRBJ1-2|15
ASSPRGTGVFHYGYT
>TRBV19|few|TRBJ2-7|11
ASSTAGGSEQY
>TRBV6-5|few|TRBJ1-2|13
ASSYSSAELVGYT
>TRBV5-1|.|TRBJ1-2|14
ASSLGGDGANYGYT
>TRBV19|once|TRBJ1-1|13
ASFSGAPMNTEAF
>TRBV18|.|TRBJ2-2|16
ASSPLPQGQGSSGELF
>TRBV6-1|.|TRBJ1-1|12
ASSVGYMNTEAF
>TRBV21-1|.|TRBJ1-1|12
ASSPRQANTEAF
>TRBV5-1|.|TRBJ2-7|12
ASSFVGREYEQY
>TRBV6-6|.|TRBJ2-7|12
ASSGLAGPYEQY